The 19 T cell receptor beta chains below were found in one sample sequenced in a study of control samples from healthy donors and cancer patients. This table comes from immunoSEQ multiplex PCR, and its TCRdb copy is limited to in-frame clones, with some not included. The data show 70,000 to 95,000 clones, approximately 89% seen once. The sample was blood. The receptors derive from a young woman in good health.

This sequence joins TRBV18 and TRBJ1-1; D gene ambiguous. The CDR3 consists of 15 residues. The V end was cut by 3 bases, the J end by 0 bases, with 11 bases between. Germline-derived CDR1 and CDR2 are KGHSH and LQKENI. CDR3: CASSPGRHLNTEAFF. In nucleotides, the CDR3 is TGTGCCAGCTCACCCGGTAGGCATCTGAACACTGAAGCTTTCTTT.

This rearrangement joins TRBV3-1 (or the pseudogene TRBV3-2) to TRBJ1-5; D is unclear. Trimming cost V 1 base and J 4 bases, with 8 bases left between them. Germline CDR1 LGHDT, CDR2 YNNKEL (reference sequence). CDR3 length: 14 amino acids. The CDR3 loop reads CASSQVGQNQPQHF. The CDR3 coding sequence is TGTGCCAGCAGCCAAGTTGGGCAGAATCAGCCCCAGCATTTT.

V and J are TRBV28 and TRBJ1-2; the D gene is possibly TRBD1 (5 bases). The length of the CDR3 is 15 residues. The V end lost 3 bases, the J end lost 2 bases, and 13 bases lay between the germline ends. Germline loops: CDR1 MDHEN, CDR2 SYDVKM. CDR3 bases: TGTGCCAGCAGTTTTTCGGGGGGACCAAACTATGGCTACACCTTC. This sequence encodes CASSFSGGPNYGYTF.

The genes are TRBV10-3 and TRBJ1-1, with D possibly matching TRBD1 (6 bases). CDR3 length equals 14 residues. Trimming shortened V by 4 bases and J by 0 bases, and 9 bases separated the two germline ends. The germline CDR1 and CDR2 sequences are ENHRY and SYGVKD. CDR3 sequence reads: CAISVDRMNTEAFF. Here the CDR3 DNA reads TGTGCCATCAGTGTTGACAGGATGAACACTGAAGCTTTCTTT.

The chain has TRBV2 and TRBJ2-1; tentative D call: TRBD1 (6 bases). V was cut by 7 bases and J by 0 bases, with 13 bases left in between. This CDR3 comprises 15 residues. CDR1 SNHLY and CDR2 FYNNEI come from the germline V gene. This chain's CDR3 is CASKGDTSSYNEQFF. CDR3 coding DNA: TGTGCCAGCAAGGGGGACACCTCCTCCTACAATGAGCAGTTCTTC.

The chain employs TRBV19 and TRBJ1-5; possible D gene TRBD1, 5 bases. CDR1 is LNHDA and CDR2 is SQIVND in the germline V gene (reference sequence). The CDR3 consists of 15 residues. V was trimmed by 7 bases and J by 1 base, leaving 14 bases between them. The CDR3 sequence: CASTNPQGSNQPQHF. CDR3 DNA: TGTGCCAGTACTAATCCCCAGGGCAGCAATCAGCCCCAGCATTTT.

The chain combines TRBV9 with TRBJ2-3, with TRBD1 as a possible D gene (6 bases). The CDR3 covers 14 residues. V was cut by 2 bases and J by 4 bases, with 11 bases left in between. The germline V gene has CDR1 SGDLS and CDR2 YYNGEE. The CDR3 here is CASSVGQSPDTQYF. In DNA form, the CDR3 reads TGTGCCAGCAGCGTCGGACAGTCTCCAGATACGCAGTATTTT.

Written as DNA, the CDR3 is TGTGCCAGCAGTAAGGGGACAGGGGGCACCCCTGAAGCTTTCTTT. Translation gives CASSKGTGGTPEAFF. The chain combines TRBV6-6 with TRBJ1-1; 12 nucleotides agree with TRBD1. The CDR3 spans 15 residues. Germline V gene sequence: CDR1 MNHNY, CDR2 SVGAGI (reference sequence). V shed 5 bases and J 6 bases; nucleotides not matched to a gene: 7.

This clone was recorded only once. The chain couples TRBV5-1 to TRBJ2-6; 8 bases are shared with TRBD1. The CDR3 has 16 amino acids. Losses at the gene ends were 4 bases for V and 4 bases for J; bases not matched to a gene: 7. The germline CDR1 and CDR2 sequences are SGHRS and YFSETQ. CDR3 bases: TGCGCCAGCAGCATGGACAGGGTGGCCGGGGCCAACGTCCTGACTTTC. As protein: CASSMDRVAGANVLTF.

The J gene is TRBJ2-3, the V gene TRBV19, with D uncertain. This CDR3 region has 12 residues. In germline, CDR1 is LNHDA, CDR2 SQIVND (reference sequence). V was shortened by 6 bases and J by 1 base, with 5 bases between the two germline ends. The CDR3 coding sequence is TGTGCCAGTAGCCTCGGCACAGATACGCAGTATTTT. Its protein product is CASSLGTDTQYF.

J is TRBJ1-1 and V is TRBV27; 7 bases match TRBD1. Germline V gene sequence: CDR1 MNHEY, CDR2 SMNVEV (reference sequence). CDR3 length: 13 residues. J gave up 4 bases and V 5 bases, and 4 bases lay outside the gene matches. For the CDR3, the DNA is TGTGCCAGCAGTGGACAGGTTGGCACTGAAGCTTTCTTT. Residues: CASSGQVGTEAFF.

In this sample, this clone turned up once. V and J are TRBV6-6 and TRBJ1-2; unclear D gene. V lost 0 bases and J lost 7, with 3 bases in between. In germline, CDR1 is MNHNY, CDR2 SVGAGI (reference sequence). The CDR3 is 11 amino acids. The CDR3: CASSYSRGYTF. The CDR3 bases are TGTGCCAGCAGTTACTCCCGTGGCTACACCTTC.

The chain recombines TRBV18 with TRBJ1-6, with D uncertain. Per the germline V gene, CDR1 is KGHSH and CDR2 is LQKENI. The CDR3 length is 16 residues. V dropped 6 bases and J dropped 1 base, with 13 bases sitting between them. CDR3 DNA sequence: TGTGCCAGCTCCGCGGGGAGCCAATCCTATAATTCACCCCTCCACTTT. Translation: CASSAGSQSYNSPLHF.

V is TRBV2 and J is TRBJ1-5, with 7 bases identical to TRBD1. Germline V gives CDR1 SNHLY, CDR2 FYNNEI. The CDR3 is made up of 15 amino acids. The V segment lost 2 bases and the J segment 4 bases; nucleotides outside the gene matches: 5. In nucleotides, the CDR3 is TGTGCCAGCAGTGAAAAGAGACAGGGAAATCAGCCCCAGCATTTT. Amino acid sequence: CASSEKRQGNQPQHF.

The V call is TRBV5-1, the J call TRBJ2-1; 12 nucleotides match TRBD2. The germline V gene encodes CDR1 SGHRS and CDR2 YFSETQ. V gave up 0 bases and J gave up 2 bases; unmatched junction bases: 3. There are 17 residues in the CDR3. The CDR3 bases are TGCGCCAGCAGCTTGGAACTAGCGGGAGGTACCTACAATGAGCAGTTCTTC. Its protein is CASSLELAGGTYNEQFF. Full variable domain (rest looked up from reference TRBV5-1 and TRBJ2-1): KAGVTQTPRYLIKTRGQQVTLSCSPISGHRSVSWYQQTPGQGLQFLFEYFSETQRNKGNFPGRFSGRQFSNSRSEMNVSTLELGDSALYLCASSLELAGGTYNEQFFGPGTRLTVL.

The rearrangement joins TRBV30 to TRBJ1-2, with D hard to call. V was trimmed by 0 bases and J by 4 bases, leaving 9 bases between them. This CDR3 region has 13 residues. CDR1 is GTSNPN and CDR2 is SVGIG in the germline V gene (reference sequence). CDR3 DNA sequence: TGTGCCTGGAGTGTGTCGACGCTCTATGGCTACACCTTC. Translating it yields CAWSVSTLYGYTF.

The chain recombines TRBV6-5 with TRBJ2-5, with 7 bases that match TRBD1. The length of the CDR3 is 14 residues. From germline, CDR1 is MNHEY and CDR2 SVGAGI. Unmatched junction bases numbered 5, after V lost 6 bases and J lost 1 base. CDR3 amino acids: CASRQGFPQETQYF. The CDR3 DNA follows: TGTGCCAGCAGACAGGGGTTCCCCCAAGAGACCCAGTACTTC.

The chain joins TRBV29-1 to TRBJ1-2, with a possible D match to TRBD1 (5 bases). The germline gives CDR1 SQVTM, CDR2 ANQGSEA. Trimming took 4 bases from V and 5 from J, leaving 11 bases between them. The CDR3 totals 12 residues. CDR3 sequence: CSVGGGSYGYTF. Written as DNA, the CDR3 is TGCAGCGTTGGGGGGGGATCTTATGGCTACACCTTC. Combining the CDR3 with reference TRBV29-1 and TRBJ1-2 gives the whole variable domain SAVISQKPSRDICQRGTSLTIQCQVDSQVTMMFWYRQQPGQSLTLIATANQGSEATYESGFVIDKFPISRPNLTFSTLTVSNMSPEDSSIYLCSVGGGSYGYTFGSGTRLTVV.

The CDR3, as DNA: TGTGCCAGCAGTTACTCAGGCAGCAATCAGCCCCAGCATTTT. Protein product: CASSYSGSNQPQHF. This rearrangement joins TRBV6-5 to TRBJ1-5; D unclear. The V gene lost 0 bases and the J gene lost 1 base, with 4 bases spanning the gap. The CDR3 spans 14 residues. The germline V gene has CDR1 MNHEY and CDR2 SVGAGI.